The 17 T cell receptor beta chains given below trace back to one sample, sequenced in a study of cytomegalovirus exposure and HLA in healthy donors. The PCR used 60 Vbeta and 13 Jbeta primers. Sequenced by immunoSEQ multiplex PCR; TCRdb stores in-frame clones only, minus some. The table shows 100,000 to 150,000 clones, with roughly 71% occurring only once. Sequencing was carried out using PBMCs. The source of these receptors is a woman between 50 and 59 years old in good health and CMV-seropositive.

The genes are TRBV19 and TRBJ1-1, with D perhaps matching TRBD1 (5 bases). V was pared by 3 bases and J by 4 bases, with 18 bases between. Per germline, CDR1 LNHDA and CDR2 SQIVND (reference sequence). This CDR3 contains 16 residues. DNA for the CDR3: TGTGCCAGTAGTATGGGGGGAGTCGGTCGGGGCACTGAAGCTTTCTTT. Its protein is CASSMGGVGRGTEAFF.

This chain links TRBV7-6 with TRBJ2-1, with D maybe TRBD1 (6 bases). CDR3 length equals 16 residues. CDR1 and CDR2 (germline): SGHVS, FNYEAQ. With 2 bases removed from V and 8 bases from J, the gap between germline ends came to 19 bases. CDR3 in amino acids: CASSLQGGGTIDEQFF. As DNA, the CDR3 is TGTGCCAGCAGCTTACAAGGGGGTGGAACAATCGATGAGCAGTTCTTC.

J is TRBJ1-2 and V is TRBV18; D is perhaps TRBD1 (6 bases). Germline loops: CDR1 KGHSH, CDR2 LQKENI. The CDR3 sequence is 14 residues long. The V and J ends lost 4 bases and 6 bases respectively, with 15 bases between them. CDR3 loop: CASSLNTGLDGYTF. The CDR3 DNA reads as TGTGCCAGCTCACTAAATACAGGGCTCGATGGCTACACCTTC.

The CDR3 sequence is CASSLGLQGIGSGNTIYF. The CDR3 DNA follows: TGTGCCAGCAGCTTGGGGCTACAGGGAATCGGGTCTGGAAACACCATATATTTT. The chain couples TRBV5-4 to TRBJ1-3; perhaps TRBD1 as D (6 bases). CDR3 length equals 18 residues. V was cut by 0 bases and J by 1 base, with 17 bases left in between. Germline V gene data show CDR1 as SGHNT and CDR2 as YYREEE (reference sequence).

V is TRBV5-1 and J is TRBJ1-1; D remains unclear. Germline V gene data show CDR1 as SGHRS and CDR2 as YFSETQ. V shed 2 bases and J shed 0 bases, with 17 bases lying between them. This CDR3 is 17 amino acids long. CDR3 nucleotide sequence: TGCGCCAGCAGCTTTGGCCGTGGAGGCGGAATGAACACTGAAGCTTTCTTT. Protein sequence: CASSFGRGGGMNTEAFF.

The rearrangement joins TRBV5-1 to TRBJ2-3, with D possibly being TRBD2 (7 bases). Germline-derived CDR1 and CDR2 are SGHRS and YFSETQ. CDR3 length: 17 residues. V was pared by 0 bases and J by 4 bases, with 18 bases between. The CDR3 loop is CASSLDLGGGTADTQYF. The CDR3 DNA sequence: TGCGCCAGCAGCTTGGATTTAGGCGGGGGCACTGCAGATACGCAGTATTTT.

V is TRBV18 and J is TRBJ1-1, with 8 nucleotides matching TRBD1. The V gene's germline CDR1 is KGHSH and CDR2 LQKENI. Trimming at V came to 3 bases and at J to 10 bases, leaving 16 bases not matched to a gene. The CDR3 spans 16 residues. CDR3 nucleotides: TGTGCCAGCTCACCGGCGTCAGGGGGCCCTCCATCCGGAGCTTTCTTT. Protein: CASSPASGGPPSGAFF.

The rearrangement links TRBV20-1 to TRBJ1-2; possibly TRBD1 for D (6 bases). The CDR3 is made up of 10 amino acids. V was shortened by 6 bases and J by 7 bases, with 9 bases between the two germline ends. Germline assignment: CDR1 DFQATT and CDR2 SNEGSKA (reference sequence). The CDR3 loop reads CSAPGVGYTF. CDR3 sequence (DNA): TGCAGTGCCCCAGGGGTTGGCTACACCTTC.

In this sample, this clone turned up a few times. V and J are TRBV19 and TRBJ1-2; D possibly corresponds to TRBD1 (6 bases). CDR3 length: 17 amino acids. Germline CDR1 and CDR2: LNHDA and SQIVND (reference sequence). Trimming removed 3 bases at V and 4 bases at J, with 21 bases between. CDR3 amino acids: CASSMKGHRALLYGYTF. CDR3 nucleotide sequence: TGTGCCAGTAGTATGAAAGGCCACAGGGCGCTCCTCTATGGCTACACCTTC.

The V and J genes are TRBV6-1 and TRBJ1-5; D unclear. The V gene lost 10 bases and the J gene lost 7 bases, with 14 bases spanning the gap. The length of the CDR3 is 12 residues. Germline CDR1 reads MNHNS; CDR2 reads SASEGT. The DNA of the CDR3 is TGTGCCACCCAAGGTGGGAGGCAGCCCCAGCATTTT. This translates into CATQGGRQPQHF.

The chain has TRBV5-1 and TRBJ2-5; 14 bases agree with TRBD2. The CDR3 loop spans 16 amino acids. The germline V gene has CDR1 SGHRS and CDR2 YFSETQ. V was clipped by 0 bases and J by 4 bases; unmatched bases: 2. CDR3 sequence: CASSLGTSGGRETQYF. The CDR3 DNA follows: TGCGCCAGCAGCTTGGGGACTAGCGGGGGGAGAGAGACCCAGTACTTC.

This chain connects TRBV9 to TRBJ1-1; D gene unclear. CDR3 length: 15 amino acids. V dropped 0 bases and J dropped 7 bases, with 16 bases sitting between them. From germline, CDR1 is SGDLS and CDR2 YYNGEE. DNA for the CDR3: TGTGCCAGCAGCGTAGGCCCTGTACAGCCGAATGAAGCTTTCTTT. It codes for CASSVGPVQPNEAFF.

The chain links TRBV5-4 to TRBJ1-2, with D possibly matching TRBD1 (5 bases). Between the trimmed V and J ends, which lost 1 base and 6 bases, there was a span of 13 bases. There are 14 residues in the CDR3. The germline V gene encodes CDR1 SGHNT and CDR2 YYREEE (reference sequence). CDR3: CASSLPARADGYTF. The CDR3 DNA is TGTGCCAGCAGCTTGCCCGCCAGGGCTGATGGCTACACCTTC.

The chain combines TRBV2 with TRBJ2-5; D remains ambiguous. This CDR3 region has 13 residues. Germline CDR1 and CDR2: SNHLY and FYNNEI. V was cut by 5 bases and J by 2 bases, with 9 bases left in between. The CDR3 DNA is TGTGCCAGCAGTACATATATTCAAGAGACCCAGTACTTC. Protein: CASSTYIQETQYF.

This clone was counted between two and nine times. The chain employs TRBV29-1 and TRBJ1-2; 7 positions match TRBD1. Germline CDR1 and CDR2: SQVTM and ANQGSEA. The CDR3 contains 14 residues. With V trimmed by 4 bases and J by 6 bases, 11 bases remained unmatched. The CDR3 spells CSVALVTGINGYTF. The CDR3 DNA is TGCAGCGTTGCCCTCGTGACAGGGATCAATGGCTACACCTTC.

The rearrangement joins TRBV2 to TRBJ2-1; 9 bases are shared with TRBD2. Germline V gives CDR1 SNHLY, CDR2 FYNNEI. The CDR3 covers 15 residues. V lost 6 bases and J lost 6; bases outside the gene matches: 9. Written as DNA, the CDR3 is TGTGCCAGCAGCCTGTTGGCGGGGGGGAGCAATGAGCAGTTCTTC. Residues: CASSLLAGGSNEQFF.

The gene calls are TRBV11-3 and TRBJ2-1, with TRBD1 matching over 9 bases. The trim removed 1 base at V and 5 bases at J, leaving 6 bases unmatched. CDR3 length: 16 amino acids. CDR1 and CDR2 (germline): SGHNT, YENEEA. The CDR3 sequence is CASSLGGTGIHNEQFF. For the CDR3, the DNA is TGTGCCAGCAGCTTAGGGGGGACAGGGATACACAATGAGCAGTTCTTC.